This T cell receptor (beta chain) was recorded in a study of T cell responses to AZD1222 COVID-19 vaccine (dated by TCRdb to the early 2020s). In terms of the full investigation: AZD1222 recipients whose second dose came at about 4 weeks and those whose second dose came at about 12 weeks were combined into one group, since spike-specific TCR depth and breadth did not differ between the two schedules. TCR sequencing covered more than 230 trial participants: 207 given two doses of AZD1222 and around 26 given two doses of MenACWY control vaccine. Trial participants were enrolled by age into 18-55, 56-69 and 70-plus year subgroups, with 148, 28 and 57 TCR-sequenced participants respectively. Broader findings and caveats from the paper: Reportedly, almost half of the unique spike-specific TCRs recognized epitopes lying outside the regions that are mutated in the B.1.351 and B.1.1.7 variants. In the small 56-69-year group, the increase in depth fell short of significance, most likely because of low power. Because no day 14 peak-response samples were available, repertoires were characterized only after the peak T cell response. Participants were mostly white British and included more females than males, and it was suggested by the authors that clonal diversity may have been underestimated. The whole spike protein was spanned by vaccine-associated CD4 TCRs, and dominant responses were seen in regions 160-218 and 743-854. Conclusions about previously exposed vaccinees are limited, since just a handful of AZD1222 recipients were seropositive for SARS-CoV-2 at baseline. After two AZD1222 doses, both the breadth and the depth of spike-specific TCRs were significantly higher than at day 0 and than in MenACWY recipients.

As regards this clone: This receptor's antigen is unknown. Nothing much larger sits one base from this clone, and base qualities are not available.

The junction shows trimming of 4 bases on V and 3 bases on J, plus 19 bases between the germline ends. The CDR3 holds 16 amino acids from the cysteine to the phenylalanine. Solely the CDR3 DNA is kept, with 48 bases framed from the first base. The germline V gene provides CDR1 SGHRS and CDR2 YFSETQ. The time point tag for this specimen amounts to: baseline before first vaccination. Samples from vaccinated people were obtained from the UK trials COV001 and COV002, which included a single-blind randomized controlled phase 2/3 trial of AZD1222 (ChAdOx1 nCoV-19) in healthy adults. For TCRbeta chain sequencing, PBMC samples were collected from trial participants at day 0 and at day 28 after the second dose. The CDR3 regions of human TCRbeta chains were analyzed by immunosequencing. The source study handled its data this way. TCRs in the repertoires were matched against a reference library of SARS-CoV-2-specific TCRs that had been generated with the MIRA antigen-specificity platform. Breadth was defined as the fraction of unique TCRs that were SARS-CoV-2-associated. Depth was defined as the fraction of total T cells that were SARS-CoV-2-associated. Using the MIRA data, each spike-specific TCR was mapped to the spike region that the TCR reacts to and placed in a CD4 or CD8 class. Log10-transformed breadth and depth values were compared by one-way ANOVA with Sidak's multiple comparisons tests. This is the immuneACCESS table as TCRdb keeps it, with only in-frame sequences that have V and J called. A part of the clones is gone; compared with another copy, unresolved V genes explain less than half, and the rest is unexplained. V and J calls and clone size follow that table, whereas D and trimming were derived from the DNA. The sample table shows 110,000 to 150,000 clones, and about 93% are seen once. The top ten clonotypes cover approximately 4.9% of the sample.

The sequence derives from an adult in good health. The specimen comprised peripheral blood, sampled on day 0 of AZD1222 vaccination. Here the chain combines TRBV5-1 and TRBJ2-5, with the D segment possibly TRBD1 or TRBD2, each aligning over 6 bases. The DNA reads TGCGCCAGCAGCCCGCTACCCTCAGGGGAGGAAGAGACCCAGTACTTC. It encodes CASSPLPSGEEETQYF.